This T cell receptor beta chain was captured in a study of CD8+CD57+ T cells in acquired aplastic anemia. Study as a whole: DNA recovered from sorted CD4+ and CD8+ cells had a mean of around 3.3 ug.

Patients who underwent sequencing had shown CD8+CD57+ cell expansion by flow cytometry. Diagnosis of severe acquired aplastic anemia applied to all patients. Genomic DNA templated the TCR beta VDJ and CDR3 profiling. TCRdb ran MiXCR on the reads and lists one entry per CDR3 protein. The repertoire has a few hundred thousand distinct CDR3 sequences, under 65% of them found once; the top ten carry 1% to 1.5%. This CDR3 region has 12 residues. Losses at the gene ends were 7 bases for V and 9 bases for J; bases not matched to a gene: 4. CDR1 is SQVTM and CDR2 is ANQGSEA in the germline V gene. This clonotype was recorded once.

This receptor was identified in a human donor with aplastic anemia. V is TRBV29-1 and J is TRBJ2-5; 14 nucleotides align to TRBD2. Specimen: sorted CD4+, CD8+, or CD8+CD57+ T cells (not recorded which) from PBMCs. The CDR3 sequence is CSAGTSGSAQYF. CDR3 in DNA: TGCAGCGCTGGGACTAGCGGGAGCGCCCAGTACTTC.